The clone carrying this T cell receptor (beta chain) appeared a single time. Other DNA sequences in the sample encode the same CDR3. The ends were cut back, 1 base at V and 1 base at J, with 7 bases in the middle. The CDR3 is made up of 14 amino acids. The germline V gene has CDR1 MDHEN and CDR2 SYDVKM. Evenly divided among several immunoSEQ plates was the genomic DNA of each subset. Repertoires were generated with immunoSEQ multiplex PCR, while TCRdb's copy carries only in-frame clones and drops some. The sample holds about 2.4 million clones, roughly 93% seen once. The data derive from a study of shared clonotypes between healthy human individuals. Across the whole study: There were three CD4 naive, three CD4 memory, two CD8 naive and one CD8 memory plates per donor.

This receptor was taken from a young man in good health. Some clones in this sample may be carry-over from other donors' samples. The chain couples TRBV28 to TRBJ1-2; possible D gene TRBD1, 5 bases. The material sequenced was naive CD4+ T cells from PBMCs. Subset meaning: CD45RA+ positively selected. Here the CDR3 reads CASSLFQGNYGYTF. The CDR3, as DNA: TGTGCCAGCAGTTTATTCCAGGGTAACTATGGCTACACCTTC.